Listed below are T cell receptor beta chains from one sample, sequenced in a study of shared clonotypes between healthy human individuals. Sequencing was performed with immunoSEQ multiplex PCR; in TCRdb, only in-frame clones are kept and a portion is missing. The sample lists under 2,500,000 clones; around 95% were seen once. The sample was naive CD4+ T cells sorted from blood. The receptors shown here come from a man aged 18 to 29 in good health. The CDR3 runs from the conserved cysteine through the conserved F or W. A D gene is named only where the DNA matches it firmly. Some rows have no size entry. The others give once, few or many, or a class for an expanded clone.

clone size	D gene	V gene	J gene	CDR3 DNA	CDR3 protein
-	-	TRBV28	TRBJ2-5	TGTGCCAGCAGTCCGCGTAAGGGTGCGGAGACCCAGTACTTC	CASSPRKGAETQYF
few	-	TRBV30	TRBJ2-5	TGTGCCTGGACCCGGGGGGCCAAAGAGACCCAGTACTTC	CAWTRGAKETQYF
-	-	TRBV2	TRBJ1-2	TGTGCCAGCAGTGAGCGGGGCGACTACTATGGCTACACCTTC	CASSERGDYYGYTF
-	-	TRBV2	TRBJ2-7	TGTGCCAGCAAGACCAATCATTACGAGCAGTACTTC	CASKTNHYEQYF
-	TRBD2	TRBV5-4	TRBJ2-5	TGTGCCAGCAGCTTCCTTAGCGGGGGGGGAGAGACCCAGTACTTC	CASSFLSGGGETQYF
-	-	TRBV18	TRBJ1-5	TGTGCCAGCTCACCACCGGGGGGAACCAATCAGCCCCAGCATTTT	CASSPPGGTNQPQHF
-	-	TRBV7-2	TRBJ1-1	TGTGCCAGCTCACAGCAACAGAACACTGAAGCTTTCTTT	CASSQQQNTEAFF
-	-	TRBV7-7	TRBJ2-1	TGTGCTAGCAGCTTAGACGTAGAAGATGAGCAGTTCTTC	CASSLDVEDEQFF
-	TRBD2	TRBV7-3	TRBJ2-2	TGTGCCAGCAGCCCCGGACTAGCTACCGGGGAGCTGTTTTTT	CASSPGLATGELFF
-	TRBD1	TRBV5-8	TRBJ2-1	TGTGCCAGCAGCCCAAGACAGGGGGCCTTTGAGCAGTTCTTC	CASSPRQGAFEQFF
-	-	TRBV11-2	TRBJ1-2	TGTGCCAGCAGCTTAGATATGGGCTATGGCTACACCTTC	CASSLDMGYGYTF
-	TRBD1	TRBV25-1	TRBJ1-4	TGTGCCAGCACCCGGGCCAGGGGGCCGGCTAATGAAAAACTGTTTTTT	CASTRARGPANEKLFF
once	TRBD2	TRBV5-1	TRBJ2-3	TGCGCCAGCAGCTTAAGTCAAGCGGGGGGATATACGCAGTATTTT	CASSLSQAGGYTQYF
-	-	TRBV28	TRBJ2-3	TGTGCCAGCAGTTTATTGAGACTCCGTAGCACAGATACGCAGTATTTT	CASSLLRLRSTDTQYF
-	-	TRBV7-2	TRBJ2-2	TGTGCCAGCAGCTTAGGCCCCCCCGGAACGGGAACCGGGGAGCTGTTTTTT	CASSLGPPGTGTGELFF
-	TRBD2	TRBV28	TRBJ2-7	TGTGCCAGCAGTTCTAGCGGGGGGGCAGGCTACGAGCAGTACTTC	CASSSSGGAGYEQYF
-	-	TRBV18	TRBJ2-1	TGTGCCAGCTCGCCATACGGGAATGAGCAGTTCTTC	CASSPYGNEQFF
-	-	TRBV5-5	TRBJ2-7	TGTGCCAGCAGCTTGAACAGCTACGAGCAGTACTTC	CASSLNSYEQYF
once	-	TRBV15	TRBJ2-7	TGTGCCACCAGCAGAGATAGGGCAGGCTTCGAGCAGTACTTC	CATSRDRAGFEQYF
few	-	TRBV9	TRBJ2-3	TGTGCCAGCAGCGTATCAACTAGCACAGATACGCAGTATTTT	CASSVSTSTDTQYF
-	TRBD1	TRBV5-4	TRBJ2-3	TGTGCCAGCAGTTTAGCGGGACAGGGGTCAGATACGCAGTATTTT	CASSLAGQGSDTQYF
-	TRBD2	TRBV6-5	TRBJ2-1	TGTGCCAGCAGAGGGACTACCCCGAACAATGAGCAGTTCTTC	CASRGTTPNNEQFF
-	-	TRBV14	TRBJ2-5	TGTGCCAGCAGCCAAGCAAACGGGTGGGAGACCCAGTACTTC	CASSQANGWETQYF
-	TRBD2	TRBV19	TRBJ2-7	TGTGCCAGTAGGAAACTAGCGGGAGGTTTACACGAGCAGTACTTC	CASRKLAGGLHEQYF
once	TRBD1	TRBV7-8	TRBJ2-7	TGTGCCAGCAGCTCGGCGGTCCGGACAGGTAACTACGAGCAGTACTTC	CASSSAVRTGNYEQYF
-	TRBD1	TRBV19	TRBJ1-2	TGTGCCATCCACATACAGGGGTGGGGAGATGGCTACACCTTC	CAIHIQGWGDGYTF
-	TRBD1	TRBV6-5	TRBJ1-1	TGTGCCAGCACCCCAGGGGGGAGGAACACTGAAGCTTTCTTT	CASTPGGRNTEAFF
-	TRBD2	TRBV9	TRBJ2-1	TGTGCCAGCAGCGTAGTTCAGGGAGGGTCCTACAATGAGCAGTTCTTC	CASSVVQGGSYNEQFF
once	-	TRBV27	TRBJ2-4	TGTGCCAGCAGTTTAATTGGGGGGACAAACATTCAGTACTTC	CASSLIGGTNIQYF
-	-	TRBV11-3	TRBJ2-2	TGTGCCAGCAGCCCACGGTCAAGAACAGGAGGGACCGGGGAGCTGTTTTTT	CASSPRSRTGGTGELFF
-	TRBD2	TRBV5-1	TRBJ2-1	TGCGCCAGCAGCTTGGCCAAGGGACTAGTCTACAATGAGCAGTTCTTC	CASSLAKGLVYNEQFF
-	TRBD1	TRBV2	TRBJ1-2	TGTGCCGGGACAGGGCACGACTATGGCTACACCTTC	CAGTGHDYGYTF
-	-	TRBV30	TRBJ1-3	TGTGCCTGGAGTGTAAAGGGTTCGTCTGGAAACACCATATATTTT	CAWSVKGSSGNTIYF
-	-	TRBV20-1	TRBJ1-2	TGCAGTGCCCCCGGGGAGAATGGCTACACCTTC	CSAPGENGYTF
-	-	TRBV6-1	TRBJ2-3	TGTGCCAGCAGTGAACCACAGAGGACAGATACGCAGTATTTT	CASSEPQRTDTQYF
-	-	TRBV28	TRBJ1-5	TGTGCCAGCAGCCACAGGTTACAGCCCCAGCATTTT	CASSHRLQPQHF
-	-	TRBV18	TRBJ2-5	TGTGCCAGCTCACCACCCGGGTCCCGAGAGACCCAGTACTTC	CASSPPGSRETQYF
-	-	TRBV7-7	TRBJ1-1	TGTGCTAGCAGCTCGGGGATGAACACTGAAGCTTTCTTT	CASSSGMNTEAFF
-	-	TRBV6-5	TRBJ1-5	TGTGCCAGCAGTTACTCTGACAGGTCTCAGCCCCAGCATTTT	CASSYSDRSQPQHF
once	-	TRBV30	TRBJ2-5	TGTGCCTGGAGTGCTGGCATGGAGACCCAGTACTTC	CAWSAGMETQYF
-	-	TRBV29-1	TRBJ2-7	TGCAGCGTTGAAGCAGCCAGTGACGGCTACGAGCAGTACTTC	CSVEAASDGYEQYF
-	TRBD1	TRBV27	TRBJ1-5	TGTGCCAGCAGTCCTACAGGGGTCAGTCAGCCCCAGCATTTT	CASSPTGVSQPQHF
-	TRBD2	TRBV4-1	TRBJ2-1	TGCGCCAGCAGCCAGACCGGGGTAGCGGGGTACAATGAGCAGTTCTTC	CASSQTGVAGYNEQFF
-	TRBD2	TRBV4-2	TRBJ2-3	TGTGCCAGCAGCCAAGTCCTAGCGGGGACAACAGATACGCAGTATTTT	CASSQVLAGTTDTQYF
-	-	TRBV28	TRBJ1-2	TGTGCCAGCAGACTTCGGGGGGGAGGTCAGTTTCTTGGCTACACCTTC	CASRLRGGGQFLGYTF
-	TRBD2	TRBV5-1	TRBJ2-2	TGCGCCAGCAGGGACCCCGGGGGGAGGAACACCGGGGAGCTGTTTTTT	CASRDPGGRNTGELFF
-	TRBD2	TRBV28	TRBJ2-6	TGTGCCAGCAGTACCCTAGCGGGGGGAAAATCTGGGGCCAACGTCCTGACTTTC	CASSTLAGGKSGANVLTF